The present T cell receptor beta chain was sequenced within a study of blood T cells in healthy people across ages. The second PCR ran roughly 7 to 11 cycles with a sample-barcoded 5' primer and J-beta primers. Carrying 12 random nucleotides, a template-switch adaptor labeled each individual cDNA molecule. TCRdb reanalysed the 5' RACE reads using MiXCR and keeps one entry per CDR3 protein. The sample records about 1,000,000 distinct CDR3 sequences, 45% being singletons. Donors ranged from about 6 to 95 years old and were healthy Caucasians in Russia. Peripheral blood was drawn, around 9.4 milliliters per donor. Study-wide results and limits: The recorded TCR beta diversity per million T cells decreased in a roughly linear manner with age.

Comments on this clonotype: Its matching antigen is unknown.

Sequenced: blood. This TCR came from a woman aged 60-70 years in good health.

CDR3 DNA: TGTGCCACCAGTGATTCCGCAGTGACCGGGGAGCTGTTTTTT. The encoded protein is CATSDSAVTGELFF. This chain links TRBV24-1 with TRBJ2-2, with unresolved D. Germline CDR1 is KGHDR and CDR2 is SFDVKD. CDR3 length: 14 amino acids. V gave up 2 bases and J gave up 5 bases, with 8 bases separating them.